The 9 T cell receptor beta chains listed next were all sequenced from one sample in a study of graft-versus-host responses after intestinal transplantation. These TCRs' antigens remain unknown. Assay used: immunoSEQ multiplex PCR; TCRdb lists only in-frame clones, some missing. The sample holds around 100,000 clones; roughly 87% are singletons and the top ten take about 1%. Sequenced material: unstimulated CD4+ T cells sorted from spleen or lymph node cells, taken before intestinal transplant. The receptors derive from a human donor who received an intestinal transplant.

This rearrangement joins TRBV11-2 to TRBJ1-4; possible D gene TRBD1, 6 bases. Deletions cut 2 bases from V and 6 bases from J, with 16 bases between. From germline, CDR1 is SGHAT and CDR2 FQNNGV. There are 16 residues in the CDR3. CDR3 residues: CASSLSVGAGDEKLFF. CDR3 nucleotide sequence: TGTGCCAGCAGCTTATCAGTCGGGGCAGGGGATGAAAAACTGTTTTTT.

This clone was detected once. The chain is built from TRBV6-1 and TRBJ2-7; TRBD1 matches at 7 bases. The CDR3 loop spans 14 amino acids. J lost 3 bases, V lost 6 bases, and 8 bases had no gene match. CDR1 is MNHNS and CDR2 is SASEGT in the germline V gene. The DNA for the CDR3 is TGTGCCAGCAGGAAACAGGGGACCTACTACGAGCAGTACTTC. Its protein is CASRKQGTYYEQYF.

The gene calls are TRBV25-1 and TRBJ2-2; D uncertain. Trimming took off 1 base at V and 3 bases at J, with 12 bases between the two ends. CDR3 length: 16 amino acids. Germline CDR1 is MGHDK and CDR2 is SYGVNS. The CDR3 sequence is CASSESTLLYTGELFF. The CDR3 bases are TGTGCCAGCAGTGAATCTACCCTTCTTTACACCGGGGAGCTGTTTTTT.

The gene calls are TRBV20-1 and TRBJ1-2, with 7 bases identical to TRBD1. Unmatched junction bases numbered 3, after V lost 6 bases and J lost 5 bases. There are 11 residues in the CDR3. Germline CDR1 and CDR2: DFQATT and SNEGSKA (reference sequence). In DNA, the CDR3 is TGCAGTGCGACGACAGGGTATGGCTACACCTTC. Protein sequence: CSATTGYGYTF.

The chain has TRBV6-5 and TRBJ1-1; D is undetermined. The length of the CDR3 is 15 residues. Germline CDR1 and CDR2: MNHEY and SVGAGI. Trimming took off 0 bases at V and 5 bases at J, with 13 bases between the two ends. CDR3 loop: CASSYSREPRTEAFF. CDR3 DNA sequence: TGTGCCAGCAGTTACTCGAGAGAACCCAGGACTGAAGCTTTCTTT.

The rearrangement links TRBV7-6 to TRBJ2-5; 10 nucleotides line up with TRBD2. The DNA end is more similar to TRBJ2-7, so the J call may be wrong. This CDR3 spans 13 amino acids. Germline V gives CDR1 SGHVS, CDR2 FNYEAQ. The CDR3 loop reads CASSRTSGYEQYF. The CDR3 region has the DNA TGTGCCAGCAGCAGGACTAGCGGATACGAGCAGTACTTC.

V gene TRBV6-5 combines with J gene TRBJ2-3; tentative D call: TRBD2 (6 bases). V dropped 5 bases and J dropped 5 bases, with 11 bases sitting between them. Germline loops: CDR1 MNHEY, CDR2 SVGAGI. The CDR3 spans 13 residues. The CDR3 region has the DNA TGTGCCAGCAGTCGGAGGGTCCAAGATACGCAGTATTTT. Protein: CASSRRVQDTQYF.

This rearrangement joins TRBV5-4 to TRBJ2-3; D not resolved. This CDR3 comprises 12 residues. The ends were cut back, 3 bases at V and 0 bases at J, with 2 bases in the middle. CDR1 is SGHNT, CDR2 YYREEE, per germline (reference sequence). In DNA form, the CDR3 reads TGTGCCAGCAGCTCTAGCACAGATACGCAGTATTTT. It yields the protein CASSSSTDTQYF.

The chain links TRBV15 to TRBJ2-1; possibly TRBD2 for D (6 bases). The V and J ends lost 8 bases and 3 bases respectively, with 17 bases between them. Looked up from germline, CDR1 is LNHNV and CDR2 is YYDKDF (reference sequence). The CDR3 is made up of 15 amino acids. CDR3 amino acids: CATSPGGSVYNEQFF. The CDR3, as DNA: TGTGCCACCTCGCCTGGGGGGAGTGTCTACAATGAGCAGTTCTTC.